One and the same sample provided the 21 T cell receptor beta chains below, sequenced in a study of long-term antiretroviral therapy in people with HIV. Running of the v3.0 immunoSEQ assay took place at survey level. TCRdb's copy holds only in-frame clones and misses some; the assay was immunoSEQ multiplex PCR. The table records 20,000 to 25,000 clones, approximately 86% of them present only once. This sample comprised unsorted PBMCs, obtained around 4 years after starting antiretroviral therapy. The receptors shown here come from a man younger than 35 with HIV.

This rearrangement joins TRBV7-8 to TRBJ2-7, with 7 bases aligning to TRBD1. Germline V gene sequence: CDR1 SGHVS, CDR2 FQNEAQ. V dropped 5 bases and J dropped 4; count of bases not matched to a gene: 8. The CDR3 totals 14 residues. This CDR3 is CASSRAGTAYEQYF. In DNA, the CDR3 is TGTGCCAGCAGCCGAGCCGGGACAGCTTACGAGCAGTACTTC.

The CDR3 here is CASSLPAADTQYF. For the CDR3, the DNA is TGTGCCAGCAGCCTGCCGGCGGCAGATACGCAGTATTTT. This chain links TRBV5-5 with TRBJ2-3; D not resolved. This CDR3 has 13 residues. From germline, CDR1 is SGHKS and CDR2 YYEKEE (reference sequence). Trimming left V 4 bases short and J 4 bases short, with 10 bases between.

This chain joins TRBV11-3 and TRBJ2-3; D gene unclear. This CDR3 region has 13 residues. Germline CDR1 and CDR2: SGHNT and YENEEA. V dropped 1 base and J dropped 3 bases, with 5 bases sitting between them. The CDR3, as DNA: TGTGCCAGCAGCTTAGTACCAACAGATACGCAGTATTTT. Its translation is CASSLVPTDTQYF.

The chain links TRBV7-3 to TRBJ2-5, with 7 bases matching TRBD2. The germline V gene has CDR1 SGHTA and CDR2 FQGTGA. The CDR3 sequence is 14 residues long. Trimming cost V 5 bases and J 9 bases; bases outside gene matches: 12. The CDR3 nucleotides read TGTGCCAGCAGCCCCTCGGGGGGAGACGGGGCCCAGTACTTC. It translates to CASSPSGGDGAQYF.

CDR3 sequence: CASSFPDLPNQPQHF. The CDR3 DNA follows: TGTGCCAGCAGTTTCCCGGACCTTCCCAATCAGCCCCAGCATTTT. V and J are TRBV28 and TRBJ1-5, with D unclear. CDR3 length: 15 amino acids. With 3 bases removed from V and 3 bases from J, the gap between germline ends came to 12 bases. In germline, CDR1 is MDHEN, CDR2 SYDVKM.

This chain connects TRBV6-1 to TRBJ2-2; either TRBD1 or TRBD2 may supply D (5 bases each). V was trimmed by 6 bases and J by 13 bases, leaving 15 bases between them. Germline V lookup: CDR1 MNHNS, CDR2 SASEGT. This CDR3 has 12 amino acids. The CDR3 DNA reads as TGTGCCAGCAGAGGTCCGGGAAGGGGGCTGTTTTTT. It translates to CASRGPGRGLFF.

This chain joins TRBV9 and TRBJ2-1; 8 nucleotides align to TRBD2. V gave up 4 bases and J gave up 8 bases; unmatched junction bases: 8. The CDR3 extends over 14 amino acids. CDR1 SGDLS and CDR2 YYNGEE come from the germline V gene. The CDR3 DNA reads TGTGCCAGCAGCCCGGGGGGGGGCTGGGATGAGCAGTTCTTC. Amino acids: CASSPGGGWDEQFF.

The rearrangement joins TRBV28 to TRBJ1-6; 7 nucleotides line up with TRBD1. The CDR3 runs 14 residues. CDR1 is MDHEN, CDR2 SYDVKM, per germline. Trimming at V came to 3 bases and at J to 8 bases, leaving 4 bases not matched to a gene. CDR3 amino acids: CASSLSQGDSPLHF. The CDR3 DNA follows: TGTGCCAGCAGTTTGAGTCAGGGGGATTCACCCCTCCACTTT. Variable domain in full (rest from reference TRBV28 and TRBJ1-6): DVKVTQSSRYLVKRTGEKVFLECVQDMDHENMFWYRQDPGLGLRLIYFSYDVKMKEKGDIPEGYSVSREKKERFSLILESASTNQTSMYLCASSLSQGDSPLHFGNGTRLTVT.

V and J are TRBV29-1 and TRBJ2-1; 9 positions match TRBD2. After removal of 7 bases from V and 4 bases from J, the junction contained 11 bases not matched to a gene. Germline lookup yields CDR1 SQVTM and CDR2 ANQGSEA. This CDR3 is built from 15 residues. The CDR3 region is CSAPKAGGRYNEQFF. The DNA of the CDR3 is TGCAGCGCCCCCAAAGCGGGGGGCCGGTACAATGAGCAGTTCTTC.

In this sample, this clone turned up a few times. The V and J genes are TRBV29-1 and TRBJ1-2, with TRBD1 matching 7 bases. Germline lookup yields CDR1 SQVTM and CDR2 ANQGSEA. With 2 bases clipped from V and 4 bases from J, the junction kept 1 base outside the gene matches. The CDR3 sequence is 12 residues long. CDR3 in DNA: TGCAGCGTTGAAACAGGGGTCTATGGCTACACCTTC. Translation: CSVETGVYGYTF.

This chain links TRBV28 with TRBJ2-3; TRBD1 aligns across 7 bases. With 6 bases clipped from V and 4 bases from J, the junction kept 7 bases outside the gene matches. The germline CDR1 and CDR2 sequences are MDHEN and SYDVKM. This CDR3 contains 14 residues. CDR3 protein: CASSHSQGPDTQYF. The DNA of the CDR3 is TGTGCCAGCAGCCACTCACAGGGGCCAGATACGCAGTATTTT.

This rearrangement joins TRBV28 to TRBJ2-1; TRBD2 aligns across 8 bases. The J segment lost 5 bases and the V segment lost 7 bases, leaving 10 bases of the junction unmatched. There are 15 residues in the CDR3. Germline CDR1 MDHEN, CDR2 SYDVKM. CDR3 region: CASTYRAGVDNEQFF. CDR3 DNA: TGTGCCAGCACTTATAGAGCGGGGGTAGACAATGAGCAGTTCTTC.

This clone appeared a single time. The V gene is TRBV18, the J gene TRBJ1-1; tentative D call: TRBD1 (5 bases). Germline V CDR1 and CDR2: KGHSH, LQKENI. The CDR3 has 15 residues. Trimming removed 0 bases from V and 3 bases from J, with 11 bases in between. CDR3 residues: CASSPPKGDDTEAFF. Here the CDR3 DNA reads TGTGCCAGCTCACCACCGAAAGGGGACGACACTGAAGCTTTCTTT.

The J gene is TRBJ2-2, the V gene TRBV7-9; D not resolved. The CDR3 totals 13 residues. The V end was cut by 0 bases, the J end by 6 bases, with 5 bases between. Germline-derived CDR1 and CDR2 are SEHNR and FQNEAQ (reference sequence). In DNA form, the CDR3 reads TGTGCCAGCAGCTTAGCGCTCTCCGGGGAGCTGTTTTTT. This encodes CASSLALSGELFF.

The rearrangement uses TRBV10-3 and TRBJ2-7; tentatively, D is TRBD1 (5 bases). The length of the CDR3 is 15 residues. Looked up from germline, CDR1 is ENHRY and CDR2 is SYGVKD. Trimming cost V 2 bases and J 0 bases, with 11 bases left between them. The CDR3 region is CAISEGADSSYEQYV. Here the CDR3 DNA reads TGTGCCATCAGTGAGGGGGCGGATAGCTCCTACGAGCAGTACGTC.

The chain is built from TRBV7-6 and TRBJ1-3; tentative D call: TRBD1 (6 bases). CDR1 is SGHVS and CDR2 is FNYEAQ in the germline V gene. Trimming left V 2 bases short and J 0 bases short, with 8 bases between. This CDR3 spans 15 amino acids. DNA of the CDR3: TGTGCCAGCAGCTTAAACAGGGACTCTGGAAACACCATATATTTT. Translating gives CASSLNRDSGNTIYF.

This chain connects TRBV18 to TRBJ2-7, with TRBD1 as a possible D gene (5 bases). Germline assignment: CDR1 KGHSH and CDR2 LQKENI. V lost 2 bases and J 9 bases, leaving 11 bases between the germline ends. This CDR3 comprises 12 residues. CDR3 residues: CASSPEGAAQYF. The DNA of the CDR3 is TGTGCCAGCTCACCAGAAGGGGCGGCGCAGTACTTC.

The chain carries TRBV7-8 and TRBJ2-7; D unresolved. CDR3 length equals 14 residues. V shed 2 bases and J shed 6 bases, with 14 bases lying between them. CDR1 is SGHVS, CDR2 FQNEAQ, per germline. CDR3: CASSLIGVRGEQYF. The CDR3 DNA reads as TGTGCCAGCAGCTTAATTGGGGTTAGAGGCGAGCAGTACTTC.

This chain uses TRBV18 with TRBJ2-1, with a possible D match to TRBD1 (5 bases). CDR1 KGHSH and CDR2 LQKENI come from the germline V gene. There are 17 residues in the CDR3. V was trimmed by 3 bases and J by 8 bases, leaving 23 bases between them. The chain's CDR3 is CASSPHEFGRVGDEQFF. For the CDR3, the DNA is TGTGCCAGCTCACCGCACGAATTCGGTCGGGTAGGGGATGAGCAGTTCTTC.

This clone was seen once. J is TRBJ1-4 and V is TRBV5-1, with 7 bases that match TRBD1. Trimming at V came to 3 bases and at J to 7 bases, leaving 3 bases not matched to a gene. This CDR3 region has 13 residues. Germline V lookup: CDR1 SGHRS, CDR2 YFSETQ. The CDR3 spells CASSWAGGEKLFF. CDR3 in DNA: TGCGCCAGCAGCTGGGCAGGGGGTGAAAAACTGTTTTTT.

The chain joins TRBV5-5 to TRBJ1-3; D ambiguous. Trimming took off 0 bases at V and 0 bases at J, with 4 bases between the two ends. Germline V gives CDR1 SGHKS, CDR2 YYEKEE (reference sequence). The CDR3 runs to 14 residues. The CDR3 protein is CASSLDYSGNTIYF. As DNA, the CDR3 is TGTGCCAGCAGCTTGGATTACTCTGGAAACACCATATATTTT. The full variable domain, completed using reference TRBV5-5 and TRBJ1-3, is DAGVTQSPTHLIKTRGQQVTLRCSPISGHKSVSWYQQVLGQGPQFIFQYYEKEERGRGNFPDRFSARQFPNYSSELNVNALLLGDSALYLCASSLDYSGNTIYFGEGSWLTVV.